Below, 10 T cell receptor beta chains from the same sample are listed, as sequenced in a study of blood T cells in healthy people across ages. A second roughly 6 to 12 cycle PCR used barcoded and J-beta primers. TCRdb reanalysed the 5' RACE reads using MiXCR and keeps one entry per CDR3 protein. Seen here are roughly 1,100,000 distinct CDR3 sequences, approximately 25% observed once, and the top ten hold approximately 0.7%. Separately, the same data were catalogued under a study of T cells of mothers and their children.

The sample was blood. The receptors here all came from a girl aged 2 to 9 in good health.

This clonotype occurred a few times. The rearrangement joins TRBV20-1 to TRBJ1-5, with D unclear. CDR3 size: 16 residues. Trimming stripped 2 bases from V and 0 bases from J, with 14 bases between. Per the germline V gene, CDR1 is DFQATT and CDR2 is SNEGSKA (reference sequence). The CDR3 DNA is TGCAGTGCTAGACAGTCAAGTGGGGTTAGCAATCAGCCCCAGCATTTT. Translating it yields CSARQSSGVSNQPQHF.

This clonotype has just a few counts. This chain connects TRBV7-6 to TRBJ2-5, with 8 nucleotides matching TRBD2. This CDR3 has 15 residues. Unmatched junction bases numbered 6, after V lost 5 bases and J lost 1 base. CDR1 is SGHVS and CDR2 is FNYEAQ in the germline V gene. CDR3 in amino acids: CASSTRAGAQETQYF. The CDR3 coding sequence is TGTGCCAGCAGCACCCGAGCGGGGGCCCAAGAGACCCAGTACTTC.

The gene calls are TRBV12-3 or TRBV12-4 and TRBJ2-5, with D perhaps given as TRBD1 or TRBD2 (5 bases each). The DNA end is more similar to TRBJ2-1, so the J call may be wrong. The CDR3 is made up of 11 amino acids. The DNA for the CDR3 is TGTGCCAGCTCCCCTAGGGACGATCAGTTCTTC. Its translation is CASSPRDDQFF.

This chain links TRBV3-1 with TRBJ2-7; possible D gene TRBD2, 6 bases. The CDR3 is made up of 14 amino acids. CDR1 is LGHDT and CDR2 is YNNKEL in the germline V gene (reference sequence). Trimming cost V 4 bases and J 7 bases, with 17 bases left between them. The CDR3 is CASSPHGTLGEQYF. The CDR3 region has the DNA TGTGCCAGCAGCCCCCACGGGACTTTGGGTGAGCAGTACTTC.

The rearrangement uses TRBV7-9 and TRBJ2-1, with 8 bases lining up with TRBD2. V trimming: 6 bases; J trimming: 10 bases; junction bases outside the gene matches: 11. Germline CDR1 SEHNR, CDR2 FQNEAQ (reference sequence). The CDR3 loop spans 14 amino acids. The CDR3 DNA reads TGTGCCAGCAGTTTAACTCGGGAGGGCCACGAGCAGTTCTTC. It is translated as CASSLTREGHEQFF.

The rearrangement uses TRBV12-3 or TRBV12-4 and TRBJ1-2, with D perhaps matching TRBD1 (5 bases). The length of the CDR3 is 14 residues. Trimming took 6 bases from V and 4 from J, leaving 15 bases between them. The CDR3 nucleotides read TGTGCCAGCAGCCTCCGGCAGGGCCCCTATGGCTACACCTTC. It translates to CASSLRQGPYGYTF.

V and J are TRBV4-3 and TRBJ2-5; TRBD1 agrees at 7 bases. The end of the DNA is better explained by TRBJ2-1, so the J call may be wrong. The CDR3 is 14 residues long. Germline values: CDR1 LGHNA, CDR2 YSLEER. The CDR3 is CASSLRTGYNEQFF. CDR3 nucleotides: TGCGCCAGCAGCCTAAGGACAGGCTACAATGAGCAGTTCTTC.

The V and J genes are TRBV28 and TRBJ2-4; D perhaps matches TRBD2 (7 bases). Trimming removed 6 bases at V and 4 bases at J, with 13 bases between. The CDR3 runs to 14 residues. Germline V gives CDR1 MDHEN, CDR2 SYDVKM. The CDR3 loop reads CASRGGGIKNIQYF. The CDR3 region has the DNA TGTGCCAGCAGGGGAGGGGGGATTAAAAACATTCAGTACTTC.

The V and J genes are TRBV18 and TRBJ2-7; D is perhaps TRBD2 (6 bases). The DNA end lines up better with TRBJ2-5; the J call may be wrong. The CDR3 totals 15 residues. Germline CDR1 reads KGHSH; CDR2 reads LQKENI. The CDR3 reads CASSPPRAGPETQYF. Here the CDR3 DNA reads TGTGCCAGCTCACCACCGAGGGCGGGGCCAGAGACCCAGTACTTC.

This clonotype showed up just once. This rearrangement joins TRBV7-9 to TRBJ1-3, with D perhaps matching TRBD1 (6 bases). Deletions cut 1 base from V and 7 bases from J, with 11 bases between. Germline values: CDR1 SEHNR, CDR2 FQNEAQ (reference sequence). This CDR3 comprises 14 residues. The CDR3 DNA sequence: TGTGCCAGCAGCTTAGACAGGGCGTGGAACACCATATATTTT. Amino acid sequence: CASSLDRAWNTIYF.